This TCR beta chain is drawn from a study of shared clonotypes between healthy human individuals. This CDR3 has 16 residues. CDR1 is ENHRY, CDR2 SYGVKD, per germline. The germline V and J ends were trimmed by 0 bases and 5 bases, with 17 bases remaining between them. Some clones are missing from TCRdb's copy, which holds only in-frame ones; the method was immunoSEQ multiplex PCR. The data contain around 500,000 clones, approximately 81% of them singletons. The specimen was PBMCs. V is TRBV10-3 and J is TRBJ2-7, with D perhaps being TRBD1 or TRBD2 (5 bases each). The clonotype comes from a woman aged 40 to 50 in good health. Some clones in this sample may be carry-over from other donors' samples. CDR3: CAISESVGEFSHEQYF. DNA for the CDR3: TGTGCCATCAGTGAGTCGGTGGGGGAGTTTTCCCACGAGCAGTACTTC.